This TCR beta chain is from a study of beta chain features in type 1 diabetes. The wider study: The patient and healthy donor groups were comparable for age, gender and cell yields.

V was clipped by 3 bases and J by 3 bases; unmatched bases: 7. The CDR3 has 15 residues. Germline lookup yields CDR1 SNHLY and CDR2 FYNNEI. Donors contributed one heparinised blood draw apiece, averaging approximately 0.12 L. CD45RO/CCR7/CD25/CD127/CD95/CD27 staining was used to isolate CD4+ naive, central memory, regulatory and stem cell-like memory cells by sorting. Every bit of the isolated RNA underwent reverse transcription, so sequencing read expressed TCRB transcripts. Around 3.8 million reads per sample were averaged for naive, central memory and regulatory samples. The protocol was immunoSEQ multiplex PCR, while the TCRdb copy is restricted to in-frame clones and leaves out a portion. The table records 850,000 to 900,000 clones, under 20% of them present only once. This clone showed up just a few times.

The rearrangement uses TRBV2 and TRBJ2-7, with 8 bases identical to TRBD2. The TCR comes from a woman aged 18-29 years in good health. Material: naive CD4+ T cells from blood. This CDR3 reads CASSELSAGGYEQYF. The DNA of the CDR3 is TGTGCCAGCAGTGAGCTATCGGCGGGAGGCTACGAGCAGTACTTC.